What follows are 16 T cell receptor beta chains derived from one specimen sequenced in a study of post-analysis software for immune sequencing data. What these receptors recognize is not known. Whole-study results and caveats: TRBV segments more frequent in patients than in controls numbered a few and included TRBV5-6, TRBV5-1 and TRBV20-1.

Unique molecular identifiers had been added to the TCR beta cDNA libraries. TCRdb re-analysed the PCR reads in MiXCR, keeping a single row per CDR3 protein. The repertoire holds 650,000 to 850,000 distinct CDR3 sequences, with more than 45% as singletons. Source material: blood. The origin of the receptors is a girl aged 10-17 years with multiple sclerosis.

J is TRBJ1-1 and V is TRBV20-1, with D uncertain. Germline assignment: CDR1 DFQATT and CDR2 SNEGSKA (reference sequence). Trimming removed 1 base at V and 3 bases at J, with 12 bases between. CDR3 length equals 14 residues. In DNA form, the CDR3 reads TGCAGTGCTAGAGTTTTGCCGGTTGACACTGAAGCTTTCTTT. It codes for CSARVLPVDTEAFF.

This chain uses TRBV20-1 with TRBJ2-5; 7 bases fit TRBD1. There are 14 residues in the CDR3. Germline CDR1 is DFQATT and CDR2 is SNEGSKA (reference sequence). Germline trimming cut 5 bases from V and 4 bases from J; bases unmatched to any gene: 10. The CDR3 region has the DNA TGCAGTGCTGTAACAGGGGCGGGTTTAGAGACCCAGTACTTC. As protein: CSAVTGAGLETQYF.

The genes are TRBV20-1 and TRBJ2-7; D is perhaps TRBD1 (6 bases). Trimming shortened V by 2 bases and J by 1 base, and 24 bases separated the two germline ends. The CDR3 extends over 18 amino acids. Germline assignment: CDR1 DFQATT and CDR2 SNEGSKA (reference sequence). CDR3 nucleotides: TGCAGTGCTAGAAAGGGGGAGTGGTGGGTGGATCATTCCTACGAGCAGTACTTC. Translation: CSARKGEWWVDHSYEQYF.

This clonotype showed up just once. The CDR3 DNA sequence: TGTGCCAGCAGCCCAACCGGGGGGGGAGCTGAAGCTTTCTTT. This codes for CASSPTGGGAEAFF. The chain recombines TRBV13 with TRBJ1-1, with a weak D call TRBD1 (5 bases). Germline V gene sequence: CDR1 PRHDT, CDR2 FYEKMQ (reference sequence). The CDR3 contains 14 residues. V lost 5 bases, J lost 6 bases, and 16 bases lay in between.

There are a few counts of this clonotype. The rearrangement links TRBV5-1 to TRBJ2-2; perhaps TRBD1 as D (5 bases). V was clipped by 2 bases and J by 3 bases, with 8 bases between them. This CDR3 has 14 residues. Germline V gene sequence: CDR1 SGHRS, CDR2 YFSETQ. This CDR3 reads CASSLQADTGELFF. The DNA of the CDR3 is TGCGCCAGCAGCTTACAGGCGGACACCGGGGAGCTGTTTTTT.

A few counts support this clonotype. The V gene is TRBV20-1, the J gene TRBJ2-7; 10 nucleotides line up with TRBD2. The CDR3 is 16 residues long. Germline assignment: CDR1 DFQATT and CDR2 SNEGSKA (reference sequence). J gave up 1 base and V 0 bases, and 6 bases lay outside the gene matches. This CDR3 is CSARDPLAGASYEQYF. The CDR3 DNA is TGCAGTGCTAGAGATCCCCTAGCGGGAGCGTCCTACGAGCAGTACTTC.

The V and J genes are TRBV4-3 and TRBJ2-1; 8 nucleotides line up with TRBD2. Losses at the gene ends were 4 bases for V and 0 bases for J; bases not matched to a gene: 8. Germline CDR1 LGHNA, CDR2 YSLEER. This CDR3 has 17 residues. This CDR3 is CASSPGGAGGSYNEQFF. CDR3 sequence (DNA): TGCGCCAGCAGCCCGGGCGGGGCGGGAGGCTCCTACAATGAGCAGTTCTTC.

This rearrangement joins TRBV5-1 to TRBJ2-3; TRBD2 aligns across 12 bases. The ends lost 0 bases at V and 4 bases at J; junction bases unmatched: 6. CDR1 SGHRS and CDR2 YFSETQ come from the germline V gene. The CDR3 spans 17 residues. CDR3: CASSLDPTSGGPDTQYF. Written as DNA, the CDR3 is TGCGCCAGCAGCTTGGACCCGACTAGCGGGGGCCCAGATACGCAGTATTTT.

The sample holds a few counts of this clonotype. This may be a read error, as it is one base from a much larger clone. The V and J genes are TRBV10-3 and TRBJ1-2; 9 positions agree with TRBD1. The germline V gene encodes CDR1 ENHRY and CDR2 SYGVKD. This CDR3 region has 12 residues. J lost 10 bases, V lost 6 bases, and 6 bases had no gene match. The CDR3 bases are TGTGCCATCAGCCTGGACAGGGGCGACTACACCTTC. Translating gives CAISLDRGDYTF.

The chain employs TRBV20-1 and TRBJ2-1; D uncertain. The V end lost 1 base, the J end lost 1 base, and 11 bases lay between the germline ends. Germline CDR1 reads DFQATT; CDR2 reads SNEGSKA (reference sequence). The CDR3 totals 15 residues. The CDR3 bases are TGCAGTGCTAGAGGGGCTACTCTGTCCTACAATGAGCAGTTCTTC. Amino acids: CSARGATLSYNEQFF.

This clonotype appeared a few times. This chain uses TRBV24-1 with TRBJ2-1; 7 bases map to TRBD2. The CDR3 covers 17 residues. The V gene's germline CDR1 is KGHDR and CDR2 SFDVKD. Trimming at V came to 4 bases and at J to 2 bases, leaving 10 bases not matched to a gene. CDR3 coding DNA: TGTGCCACCAGTGACCAATCTAGCGGCTCTCCCTACAATGAGCAGTTCTTC. This codes for CATSDQSSGSPYNEQFF.

This chain links TRBV29-1 with TRBJ2-2, with D unclear. Trimming took off 4 bases at V and 4 bases at J, with 4 bases between the two ends. Germline CDR1 SQVTM, CDR2 ANQGSEA. The CDR3 is made up of 11 amino acids. The CDR3 spells CSVAVTGELFF. The CDR3 DNA reads TGCAGCGTTGCAGTCACCGGGGAGCTGTTTTTT.

V and J are TRBV20-1 and TRBJ2-5; no firm D call. Trimming removed 3 bases from V and 11 bases from J, with 10 bases in between. Germline V gene data show CDR1 as DFQATT and CDR2 as SNEGSKA (reference sequence). This CDR3 has 10 amino acids. The CDR3 protein is CSASLNEQYF. The CDR3 DNA reads as TGCAGTGCTAGTCTTAATGAGCAGTACTTC.

This clonotype was picked up a small number of times. This chain joins TRBV3-1 and TRBJ1-2; 8 bases are shared with TRBD1. From germline, CDR1 is LGHDT and CDR2 YNNKEL (reference sequence). V lost 0 bases and J lost 8; bases outside the gene matches: 5. The CDR3 loop spans 14 amino acids. CDR3 sequence: CASSQEQGAWGYTF. CDR3 sequence (DNA): TGTGCCAGCAGCCAAGAGCAGGGGGCGTGGGGCTACACCTTC. The full variable domain, with the rest looked up from reference TRBV3-1 and TRBJ1-2, is DTAVSQTPKYLVTQMGNDKSIKCEQNLGHDTMYWYKQDSKKFLKIMFSYNNKELIINETVPNRFSPKSPDKAHLNLHINSLELGDSAVYFCASSQEQGAWGYTFGSGTRLTVV.

J is TRBJ1-2 and V is TRBV7-9, with D possibly matching TRBD1 (5 bases). Trimming cost V 5 bases and J 10 bases, with 20 bases left between them. Germline V CDR1 and CDR2: SEHNR, FQNEAQ (reference sequence). The CDR3 is made up of 14 amino acids. CDR3 bases: TGTGCCAGCAGCCGATCTTGGACATCCGGTGACTACACCTTC. As protein: CASSRSWTSGDYTF.

The sample holds many counts of this clonotype. The chain carries TRBV12-3 or TRBV12-4 and TRBJ2-7; D unresolved. The CDR3 totals 12 residues. Trimming removed 1 base from V and 3 bases from J, with 4 bases in between. The CDR3 DNA reads TGTGCCAGCAGTTTAGGGATCTACGAGCAGTACTTC. Its translation is CASSLGIYEQYF.